This T cell receptor (beta chain) stems from a study of blood T cells in healthy people across ages. Study-wide results and limits: Significant beta diversity loss was already apparent by age approximately 40, declining roughly linearly. Diversity of TCR beta correlated strongly with naive T cell percentage.

PCR was performed a second time for roughly 7 to 11 cycles using a sample-barcoded 5' primer and a J-beta primer mix. Every sample produced at least 2.5 million CDR3-containing paired-end reads. MiXCR, applied by TCRdb to the 5' RACE reads, yields one record per CDR3 protein. This table holds 1.5 million to 2 million distinct CDR3 sequences, roughly 32% found once. This clonotype showed up just a few times. The antigen is unknown. The CDR3 consists of 17 residues. The germline CDR1 and CDR2 sequences are DFQATT and SNEGSKA (reference sequence). The V call is TRBV20-1, the J call TRBJ2-1; 12 bases line up with TRBD2. The tail of the sequence fits TRBJ2-7 better, so the J call may be wrong. The origin of this receptor is a young woman in good health. Sequenced material: blood. The CDR3 sequence: CSARGTSGDSSYNEQYF. The DNA of the CDR3 is TGCAGTGCTAGAGGGACTAGCGGGGACAGCTCCTACAATGAGCAGTACTTC.